These T cell receptor beta chains were read from a single sample in a study of blood T cell repertoires in COVID-19. Assay: immunoSEQ multiplex PCR; the TCRdb copy retains only in-frame clones and omits some. The sample lists under 350,000 clones, nearly 90% occurring once. Sequencing used peripheral blood. These receptors were obtained from a woman under 40 with COVID-19, enrolled during active disease. Each CDR3 is given with its conserved first and last residue. D genes are given only for firm matches. Some rows mark clone size as missing; the rest say once, few, many or name a class of expanded clone.

V,D,size,J,DNA,CDR3
TRBV10-2,TRBD1,NA,TRBJ1-2,TGCGCCAGCAGTGAGGGGACAGGGGCTAACTATGGCTACACCTTC,CASSEGTGANYGYTF
TRBV5-4,TRBD2,NA,TRBJ2-7,TGTGCCAGCAGCTTAGCGCGGGGGGCCGGAAGGGACGAGCAGTACTTC,CASSLARGAGRDEQYF
TRBV5-4,TRBD1,NA,TRBJ2-7,TGTGCCAGCAGTTCCCGGGACAGGGGTCGATACGAGCAGTACTTC,CASSSRDRGRYEQYF
TRBV10-1,NA,NA,TRBJ1-2,TGCGCCAGCAGTGACCAGGGCCGAGGCTACACCTTC,CASSDQGRGYTF
TRBV3-1/TRBV3-2,NA,NA,TRBJ1-1,TGTGCCAGCACCCGCGAGCTTGACACTGAAGCTTTCTTT,CASTRELDTEAFF
TRBV14,NA,once,TRBJ1-4,TGTGCCAGCAGCCAGCCGGGACACCAATTCGAAAAACTGTTTTTT,CASSQPGHQFEKLFF
TRBV2,NA,NA,TRBJ1-5,TGTGCCAGCAGTACCGGGATGGTGAGGCAGCCCCAGCATTTT,CASSTGMVRQPQHF
TRBV6-5,NA,many,TRBJ2-1,TGTGCCAGCACCCCAGGCGCCTTATTCAATGAGCAGTTCTTC,CASTPGALFNEQFF
TRBV28,NA,NA,TRBJ1-2,TGTGCCAGCAGTTTGCTAGCTGATCTGGTTGGCTACACCTTC,CASSLLADLVGYTF
TRBV18,TRBD2,NA,TRBJ2-3,TGTGCCAGCTTCTTCGGGGGGGCTCCAGATACGCAGTATTTT,CASFFGGAPDTQYF
TRBV5-6,TRBD2,NA,TRBJ2-3,TGTGCCAGCAGCTCGACTAAGCGGGGGGTCCCTCATAATACGCAGTATTTT,CASSSTKRGVPHNTQYF
TRBV5-1,NA,NA,TRBJ1-4,TGCGCCAGCAGCTTAGGAGGGGTTAATGAAAAACTGTTTTTT,CASSLGGVNEKLFF
TRBV6-4,TRBD1,once,TRBJ2-2,TGTGCCAGCAGTTCCCAGGGGGCGGACACCGGGGAGCTGTTTTTT,CASSSQGADTGELFF
TRBV4-1,NA,NA,TRBJ1-1,TGCGCCAGCAGCCAAAATCTCCGGGTTTCTGAAGCTTTCTTT,CASSQNLRVSEAFF
TRBV2,TRBD1,NA,TRBJ2-6,TGTGCCAGCAATAGCCCTTACAGGGGCCTTCCCCTCTCTGGGGCCAACGTCCTGACTTTC,CASNSPYRGLPLSGANVLTF
TRBV27,NA,once,TRBJ2-1,TGTGCCAGCAGTCCCGGACAGTCCTACAATGAGCAGTTCTTC,CASSPGQSYNEQFF
TRBV4-3,TRBD1,NA,TRBJ1-2,TGCGCCAGCAGCCAACAAAGGACAGGGGCCCAACTCAACTATGGCTACACCTTC,CASSQQRTGAQLNYGYTF
TRBV5-6,TRBD1,NA,TRBJ1-1,TGTGCCAGCAGCACCCTCCGTGAGGTTTTGACAGGGTACACTGAAGCTTTCTTT,CASSTLREVLTGYTEAFF
TRBV7-2,TRBD2,NA,TRBJ2-7,TGTGCCAGCAGCTTGGGACTAGCGGGGGCGATACCCTACGAGCAGTACTTC,CASSLGLAGAIPYEQYF
TRBV2,NA,NA,TRBJ2-2,TGTGCCAGCAAGGGGCTGGGGAACACCGGGGAGCTGTTTTTT,CASKGLGNTGELFF